A selection of T cell receptor beta chains follows, all from one sample in a study of CD8+CD57+ T cells in acquired aplastic anemia. TCRdb passed the reads through MiXCR, listing each CDR3 protein once. This sample has more than 150,000 distinct CDR3 sequences, with around 47% found just once. Source material: sorted CD4+, CD8+, or CD8+CD57+ T cells (not recorded which) from PBMCs. These TCRs come from a human donor with aplastic anemia. The conserved cysteine and the conserved F or W are not part of the CDR3 here. Fields, in order: J gene, V gene, CDR3 protein.

j_call: TRBJ2-3
v_call: TRBV24-1
cdr3_aa: ATGGRFTDTQY

j_call: TRBJ2-1
v_call: TRBV10-3
cdr3_aa: AISESRINNEQF

j_call: TRBJ1-2
v_call: TRBV7-9
cdr3_aa: ASSLWTGNNYGYT

j_call: TRBJ1-5
v_call: TRBV12-3/TRBV12-4
cdr3_aa: ASSFLNTNQPQH

j_call: TRBJ2-1
v_call: TRBV9
cdr3_aa: ASSVAISYNEQF

j_call: TRBJ2-1
v_call: TRBV24-1
cdr3_aa: ATSDALAGAYNEQF

j_call: TRBJ2-2
v_call: TRBV10-2
cdr3_aa: ASSEVGEGRGYTGELF

j_call: TRBJ2-1
v_call: TRBV5-4
cdr3_aa: ASSLSLAGYNEQF

j_call: TRBJ2-7
v_call: TRBV7-2
cdr3_aa: ASSSERDTYEQY

j_call: TRBJ1-1
v_call: TRBV10-3
cdr3_aa: AIALQGDEDF

j_call: TRBJ2-1
v_call: TRBV20-1
cdr3_aa: SADTGTKNNEQF

j_call: TRBJ2-1
v_call: TRBV10-1
cdr3_aa: ASSEVGANCLLLDEQF

j_call: TRBJ1-2
v_call: TRBV10-3
cdr3_aa: AITELGDSYGYT

j_call: TRBJ2-7
v_call: TRBV20-1
cdr3_aa: SARDLEEQY

j_call: TRBJ2-7
v_call: TRBV5-4
cdr3_aa: ASSPIGTGGYEQY

j_call: TRBJ1-5
v_call: TRBV7-2
cdr3_aa: ASRTAGQPQH

j_call: TRBJ1-6
v_call: TRBV9
cdr3_aa: ATSEEGRMNSPLH

j_call: TRBJ1-1
v_call: TRBV6-2/TRBV6-3
cdr3_aa: ASRGRDRGDTGAF

j_call: TRBJ1-3
v_call: TRBV10-3
cdr3_aa: AISGPASGNTIY

j_call: TRBJ2-7
v_call: TRBV10-3
cdr3_aa: AISDGIRSSYEQY

j_call: TRBJ2-7
v_call: TRBV7-2
cdr3_aa: ASSLWAASYEQY

j_call: TRBJ2-1
v_call: TRBV25-1
cdr3_aa: ASSGDSLNEQF

j_call: TRBJ1-2
v_call: TRBV6-5
cdr3_aa: ASSFRTGLYGYT

j_call: TRBJ2-7
v_call: TRBV5-1
cdr3_aa: ASSHGTGDEQY

j_call: TRBJ1-5
v_call: TRBV12-3/TRBV12-4
cdr3_aa: ASSSGQGRNQPQH

j_call: TRBJ2-2
v_call: TRBV7-9
cdr3_aa: ASSFTGELY

j_call: TRBJ1-1
v_call: TRBV2
cdr3_aa: ASRTDRSNTEAF

j_call: TRBJ2-7
v_call: TRBV7-9
cdr3_aa: ASSLQGSVSYEQY

j_call: TRBJ2-7
v_call: TRBV11-1
cdr3_aa: ASSSGLTYEQY

j_call: TRBJ2-2
v_call: TRBV7-8
cdr3_aa: AVPQGTSATGELF

j_call: TRBJ2-7
v_call: TRBV15
cdr3_aa: ATSRDWAGGPAYEQY

j_call: TRBJ2-7
v_call: TRBV11-2
cdr3_aa: ASSLGATGRHEQY

j_call: TRBJ2-7
v_call: TRBV30
cdr3_aa: AWRHGGRTYEQY

j_call: TRBJ1-5
v_call: TRBV19
cdr3_aa: ASSTGTGRGENQPQH

j_call: TRBJ2-1
v_call: TRBV10-3
cdr3_aa: AISAFSGNNEQF

j_call: TRBJ2-7
v_call: TRBV20-1
cdr3_aa: SARPSHGYEQY

j_call: TRBJ1-5
v_call: TRBV6-1
cdr3_aa: ASSEYEIVQPQH

j_call: TRBJ2-2
v_call: TRBV12-3/TRBV12-4
cdr3_aa: ASRFTGELF

j_call: TRBJ2-1
v_call: TRBV15
cdr3_aa: ATSRDRTSGGRQF

j_call: TRBJ2-5
v_call: TRBV19
cdr3_aa: ASSIGTAIQETQY

j_call: TRBJ2-6
v_call: TRBV24-1
cdr3_aa: ATSGGQGVSGANVLT

j_call: TRBJ2-4
v_call: TRBV20-1
cdr3_aa: SARVLGFDNIQY

j_call: TRBJ1-1
v_call: TRBV25-1
cdr3_aa: ASRGGTGRFTEAF

j_call: TRBJ1-1
v_call: TRBV10-3
cdr3_aa: AISEGGMNTEAF

j_call: TRBJ1-2
v_call: TRBV2
cdr3_aa: ASTRGRGLGYGYT

j_call: TRBJ2-7
v_call: TRBV7-7
cdr3_aa: ASSFRFGDEQY

j_call: TRBJ2-7
v_call: TRBV11-3
cdr3_aa: ASSPGGLTYEQY

j_call: TRBJ1-6
v_call: TRBV5-6
cdr3_aa: ASSLYGGTYNSPLH